Below are 11 T cell receptor beta chains sequenced from a single sample in a study of T cell repertoires in cytomegalovirus infection. Via MiXCR, TCRdb re-called the reads, giving one row per CDR3 protein. The sample gives 350,000 to 500,000 distinct CDR3 sequences, approximately 31% of which show up once; roughly an eighth is in the top ten. Sequencing used PBMCs. The source is a human donor in good health (CMV status not recorded). Some clones in this sample may be carry-over from other donors' samples.

This clonotype was recorded many times. V gene TRBV11-3 combines with J gene TRBJ1-1, with 8 bases fitting TRBD1. CDR3 length: 14 amino acids. V lost 5 bases to trimming and J lost 4 bases; unmatched junction nucleotides: 6. The germline gives CDR1 SGHNT, CDR2 YENEEA. CDR3 region: CASSKGQGSTEAFF. Written as DNA, the CDR3 is TGTGCCAGCAGCAAAGGACAGGGAAGCACTGAAGCTTTCTTT.

The J gene is TRBJ2-5, the V gene TRBV2; D tentatively fits TRBD1 or TRBD2 (5 bases each). The V gene's germline CDR1 is SNHLY and CDR2 FYNNEI. V was trimmed by 1 base and J by 3 bases, leaving 12 bases between them. The CDR3 extends over 15 amino acids. CDR3 sequence: CASSEVPRGKETQYF. The CDR3 DNA follows: TGTGCCAGCAGTGAAGTGCCCCGGGGCAAAGAGACCCAGTACTTC.

In the case of this clonotype: One end of the junction fails to match germline, which may point to a read error. V usage is TRBV6-5 and J usage is TRBJ1-5, with D unclear. The germline V gene encodes CDR1 MNHEY and CDR2 SVGAGI. The CDR3 extends over 13 amino acids. CDR3 DNA sequence: TGTGCCCGCAGTTACGCTGGGCATCAGCCCCAGCATTTT. Translation: CARSYAGHQPQHF.

About this clonotype itself: One end of the junction is discordant with germline, which a read error may explain. The chain employs TRBV15 and TRBJ1-5; D is unresolved. Germline-derived CDR1 and CDR2 are LNHNV and YYDKDF (reference sequence). The CDR3 loop spans 16 amino acids. The CDR3 DNA reads TGTGCCACCAGCAGAGAAAGGTCTTATAGCAAGCAGCCCCAGCATTTT. Amino acid sequence: CATSRERSYSKQPQHF. The full variable domain, completed using reference TRBV15 and TRBJ1-5, is DAMVIQNPRYQVTQFGKPVTLSCSQTLNHNVMYWYQQKSSQAPKLLFHYYDKDFNNEADTPDNFQSRRPNTSFCFLDIRSPGLGDTAMYLCATSRERSYSKQPQHFGDGTRLSIL.

The V and J genes are TRBV19 and TRBJ2-1; no clear D. CDR1 LNHDA and CDR2 SQIVND come from the germline V gene (reference sequence). The V end was cut by 10 bases, the J end by 9 bases, with 25 bases between. The CDR3 extends over 15 amino acids. CDR3 coding DNA: TGTGCCACCCTGAGAAGGGCAAGTATCGATGGTGAGCAGTTCTTC. This codes for CATLRRASIDGEQFF.

J is TRBJ1-2 and V is TRBV9; tentatively, D is TRBD1 (5 bases). V was shortened by 7 bases and J by 2 bases, with 12 bases between the two germline ends. CDR1 and CDR2 from the germline V gene are SGDLS and YYNGEE. CDR3 length: 13 residues. CDR3 sequence reads: CASATAGNYGYTF. The DNA of the CDR3 is TGTGCCAGCGCGACAGCGGGCAACTATGGCTACACCTTC.

This clonotype was observed a few times. The rearrangement uses TRBV7-9 and TRBJ1-1; possibly TRBD1 for D (5 bases). The V gene's germline CDR1 is SEHNR and CDR2 FQNEAQ (reference sequence). The CDR3 consists of 16 residues. The V gene lost 1 base and the J gene lost 2 bases, with 14 bases spanning the gap. The DNA of the CDR3 is TGTGCCAGCAGCTTAGTCGGGGACGGCTTAAACACTGAAGCTTTCTTT. As protein: CASSLVGDGLNTEAFF.

This clonotype was seen only a few times. The chain employs TRBV6-1 and TRBJ2-1; perhaps D is TRBD1 or TRBD2 (6 bases each). CDR1 is MNHNS, CDR2 SASEGT, per germline. Between the trimmed V and J ends, which lost 6 bases and 6 bases, there was a span of 18 bases. The CDR3 runs 15 residues. The CDR3 sequence is CASSQLGGAANEQFF. The CDR3, as DNA: TGTGCCAGCAGCCAGCTCGGGGGCGCGGCCAATGAGCAGTTCTTC.

About this clonotype itself: Sequence at one end of the junction differs from germline and may be a read error. V is TRBV7-3 and J is TRBJ2-1, with TRBD2 identical over 7 bases. CDR1 is SGHTA, CDR2 FQGTGA, per germline. This CDR3 contains 20 residues. CDR3 residues: CASNLTVVSGGLHSYNEQFF. In DNA, the CDR3 is TGTGCCAGCAACTTAACGGTGGTATCGGGGGGACTCCACTCCTACAATGAGCAGTTCTTC.

The table lists this clonotype with many counts. This rearrangement joins TRBV7-2 to TRBJ2-5; the D call may be TRBD1 or TRBD2 (5 bases each). Germline CDR1 reads SGHTA; CDR2 reads FQGNSA. V was pared by 5 bases and J by 4 bases, with 17 bases between. CDR3 length: 15 amino acids. CDR3 in amino acids: CASSPLKGSGETQYF. Written as DNA, the CDR3 is TGTGCCAGCAGCCCCCTGAAGGGGAGCGGAGAGACCCAGTACTTC.

Details on this clonotype: This may be a read error: a much more frequent sequence differs by one nucleotide. This sequence joins TRBV7-2 and TRBJ2-1; D gene uncertain. The germline CDR1 and CDR2 sequences are SGHTA and FQGNSA. The CDR3 loop spans 14 amino acids. V was trimmed by 7 bases and J by 6 bases, leaving 16 bases between them. CDR3 protein: CASIFKVPFNEQFF. The CDR3 region has the DNA TGTGCCAGCATCTTTAAGGTGCCATTCAATGAGCAGTTCTTC.